This entry features one T cell receptor (beta chain) sequence. This record belongs to a study of T cell changes during pregnancy in multiple sclerosis. The method was immunoSEQ multiplex PCR; TCRdb's version includes in-frame clones alone and lacks a portion of them. The sample holds tens of thousands of clones; over 80% are singletons and the top ten take roughly 4.9%. The CDR3 is 14 residues long. The V gene's germline CDR1 is SGHRS and CDR2 YFSETQ. Trimming took 4 bases from V and 5 from J, leaving 12 bases between them. The rearrangement uses TRBV5-1 and TRBJ2-2; a possible D gene is TRBD2 (5 bases). This TCR derives from a female donor in good health, enrolled as a control in a pregnancy study. The sequencing here drew on peripheral blood, taken in the first trimester of pregnancy. The chain's CDR3 is CASSQQLETGELFF. The CDR3 DNA follows: TGCGCCAGCAGCCAACAACTAGAGACCGGGGAGCTGTTTTTT.